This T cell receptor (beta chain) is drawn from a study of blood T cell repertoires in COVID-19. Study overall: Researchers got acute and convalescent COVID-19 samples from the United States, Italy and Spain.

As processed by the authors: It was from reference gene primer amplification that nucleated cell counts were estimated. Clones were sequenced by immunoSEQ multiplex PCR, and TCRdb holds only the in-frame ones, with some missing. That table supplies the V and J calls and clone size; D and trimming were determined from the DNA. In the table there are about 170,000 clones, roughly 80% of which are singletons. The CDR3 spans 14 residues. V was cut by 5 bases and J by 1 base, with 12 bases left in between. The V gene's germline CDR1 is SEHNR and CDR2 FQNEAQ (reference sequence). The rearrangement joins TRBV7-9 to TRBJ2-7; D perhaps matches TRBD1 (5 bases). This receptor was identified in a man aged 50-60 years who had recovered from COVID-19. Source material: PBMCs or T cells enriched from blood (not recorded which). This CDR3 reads CASSPGRGSYEQYF. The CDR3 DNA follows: TGTGCCAGCAGCCCAGGAAGGGGTTCCTACGAGCAGTACTTC.